Presented here are 18 T cell receptor beta chains from one specimen sequenced in a study of T cells in localized non-small cell lung cancer. Sequencing used immunoSEQ multiplex PCR; TCRdb keeps in-frame clones, though not all of them. This table holds more than 9,000 clones, around 79% found once. The specimen comprised peripheral blood, sampled before any cancer treatment. All receptors derive from a male donor aged 60 or older with stage I lung adenocarcinoma.

V and J are TRBV6-4 and TRBJ1-1, with TRBD1 matching 9 bases. Germline V gives CDR1 MRHNA, CDR2 SNTAGT. The CDR3 is 15 amino acids. Germline trimming cut 3 bases from V and 3 bases from J; bases unmatched to any gene: 5. In DNA, the CDR3 is TGTGCCAGCAGTGATAACACAGGGGGCCACACTGAAGCTTTCTTT. This translates into CASSDNTGGHTEAFF.

The CDR3 sequence: CASSPGTGGEYGYTF. CDR3 DNA: TGTGCCAGCAGCCCCGGGACAGGGGGCGAATATGGCTACACCTTC. The rearrangement joins TRBV6-6 to TRBJ1-2; TRBD1 agrees at 12 bases. Germline V gene sequence: CDR1 MNHNY, CDR2 SVGAGI (reference sequence). CDR3 length equals 15 residues. V dropped 6 bases and J dropped 5; count of bases not matched to a gene: 7.

The rearrangement joins TRBV5-4 to TRBJ1-2; the match to TRBD1 covers 7 bases. V gave up 4 bases and J gave up 4 bases; unmatched junction bases: 7. CDR3 length: 14 amino acids. CDR1 SGHNT and CDR2 YYREEE come from the germline V gene (reference sequence). CDR3 sequence (DNA): TGTGCCAGCAGCCCGGTGTGGGACAGCTATGGCTACACCTTC. It yields the protein CASSPVWDSYGYTF.

The chain uses TRBV5-4 and TRBJ1-1; tentatively, D is TRBD1 (5 bases). Trimming shortened V by 4 bases and J by 8 bases, and 18 bases separated the two germline ends. Germline V gene lookup returns CDR1 SGHNT and CDR2 YYREEE (reference sequence). CDR3 length: 14 amino acids. CDR3 sequence (DNA): TGTGCCAGCAGCCGGGGACTCGCTTGGGTGGAAGCTTTCTTT. It specifies CASSRGLAWVEAFF.

The chain employs TRBV27 and TRBJ2-4; D possibly corresponds to TRBD1 (6 bases). CDR3 length equals 16 residues. V lost 5 bases to trimming and J lost 0 bases, with 14 bases between them. Germline values: CDR1 MNHEY, CDR2 SMNVEV (reference sequence). CDR3: CASSPTGLLAKNIQYF. CDR3 DNA: TGTGCCAGCAGTCCTACAGGGTTATTAGCCAAAAACATTCAGTACTTC.

The chain has TRBV7-9 and TRBJ1-1; D is unresolved. This CDR3 contains 13 residues. Per germline, CDR1 SEHNR and CDR2 FQNEAQ (reference sequence). Trimming removed 2 bases at V and 2 bases at J, with 6 bases between. CDR3 amino acids: CASSLQENTEAFF. In DNA, the CDR3 is TGTGCCAGCAGCTTACAAGAAAACACTGAAGCTTTCTTT.

This chain connects TRBV28 to TRBJ1-2; 9 bases map to TRBD1. This CDR3 spans 14 amino acids. The ends lost 7 bases at V and 8 bases at J; junction bases unmatched: 11. Looked up from germline, CDR1 is MDHEN and CDR2 is SYDVKM. CDR3: CASTATGQGRGYTF. CDR3 coding DNA: TGTGCCAGCACCGCGACGGGACAGGGAAGAGGCTACACCTTC.

This chain joins TRBV28 and TRBJ2-3; maybe TRBD1 (6 bases). Germline V lookup: CDR1 MDHEN, CDR2 SYDVKM. The CDR3 extends over 14 amino acids. The V gene lost 7 bases and the J gene lost 2 bases, with 13 bases spanning the gap. The CDR3 loop reads CASTIQGFTDTQYF. DNA of the CDR3: TGTGCCAGCACAATACAGGGATTCACAGATACGCAGTATTTT.

This rearrangement joins TRBV4-1 to TRBJ2-2; no clear D. This CDR3 is built from 14 residues. Germline V gene data show CDR1 as MGHRA and CDR2 as YSYEKL. The V gene lost 1 base and the J gene lost 3 bases, with 6 bases spanning the gap. For the CDR3, the DNA is TGCGCCAGCAGCCAAGGCACCTACACCGGGGAGCTGTTTTTT. It translates to CASSQGTYTGELFF.

This clone appeared a few times. The rearrangement links TRBV7-2 to TRBJ1-5, with TRBD1 identical over 8 bases. The ends lost 1 base at V and 2 bases at J; junction bases unmatched: 1. CDR1 and CDR2 (germline): SGHTA, FQGNSA. The length of the CDR3 is 15 residues. DNA for the CDR3: TGTGCCAGCAGCTTAGTGACAGGGGGCAATCAGCCCCAGCATTTT. The encoded protein is CASSLVTGGNQPQHF.

This chain uses TRBV7-2 with TRBJ2-2; D is uncertain. V was clipped by 4 bases and J by 0 bases, with 9 bases between them. Germline assignment: CDR1 SGHTA and CDR2 FQGNSA. This CDR3 has 15 amino acids. CDR3 nucleotides: TGTGCCAGCAGCTCGCGAGTGACGAACACCGGGGAGCTGTTTTTT. Its translation: CASSSRVTNTGELFF.

The V gene is TRBV4-3, the J gene TRBJ2-3; D remains unclear. The CDR3 spans 13 residues. Deletions cut 1 base from V and 3 bases from J, with 5 bases between. The V gene's germline CDR1 is LGHNA and CDR2 YSLEER. CDR3 sequence: CASSQVGTDTQYF. CDR3 nucleotides: TGCGCCAGCAGCCAAGTCGGGACAGATACGCAGTATTTT.

This clone was observed a handful of times. J is TRBJ1-3 and V is TRBV7-2, with 9 nucleotides matching TRBD1. V lost 6 bases and J lost 4; bases outside the gene matches: 1. This CDR3 has 13 residues. CDR1 and CDR2 (germline): SGHTA, FQGNSA. CDR3 residues: CASRGTGGNTIYF. The CDR3 coding sequence is TGTGCCAGCAGGGGGACAGGGGGAAACACCATATATTTT.

V gene TRBV5-6 combines with J gene TRBJ2-2; D gene uncertain. In germline, CDR1 is SGHDT, CDR2 YYEEEE. V shed 2 bases and J shed 6 bases, with 17 bases lying between them. The CDR3 is made up of 16 amino acids. In nucleotides, the CDR3 is TGTGCCAGCAGCTTTTTCTGGGATCGAAATTCCGGGGAGCTGTTTTTT. Its translation: CASSFFWDRNSGELFF.

This sequence joins TRBV6-5 and TRBJ1-1; TRBD1 matches 7 bases. Per the germline V gene, CDR1 is MNHEY and CDR2 is SVGAGI. V dropped 5 bases and J dropped 0; count of bases not matched to a gene: 6. The CDR3 runs 15 residues. DNA for the CDR3: TGTGCCAGCAGTCTGGACAGGCCGGTGAACACTGAAGCTTTCTTT. Translation: CASSLDRPVNTEAFF.

The J gene is TRBJ1-5, the V gene TRBV7-2; maybe TRBD1 (6 bases). Trimming cost V 4 bases and J 4 bases, with 14 bases left between them. The CDR3 has 15 residues. Germline loops: CDR1 SGHTA, CDR2 FQGNSA. The CDR3 region has the DNA TGTGCCAGCAGCTCCACCCGGACAGCAAATCAGCCCCAGCATTTT. It yields the protein CASSSTRTANQPQHF.

The rearrangement joins TRBV7-2 to TRBJ2-3, with D uncertain. Germline V gives CDR1 SGHTA, CDR2 FQGNSA. This CDR3 has 15 amino acids. Trimming cost V 3 bases and J 0 bases, with 10 bases left between them. The CDR3 DNA reads as TGTGCCAGCAGCTTTAGCTATGGGAGCACAGATACGCAGTATTTT. This gives the protein CASSFSYGSTDTQYF.

V gene TRBV18 combines with J gene TRBJ2-3, with 7 bases matching TRBD2. The CDR3 totals 16 residues. Germline CDR1 KGHSH, CDR2 LQKENI. The J segment lost 2 bases and the V segment lost 4 bases, leaving 9 bases of the junction unmatched. The CDR3 is CASSRTDSGHTDTQYF. The CDR3 DNA follows: TGTGCCAGCTCACGGACTGATAGCGGGCACACAGATACGCAGTATTTT.